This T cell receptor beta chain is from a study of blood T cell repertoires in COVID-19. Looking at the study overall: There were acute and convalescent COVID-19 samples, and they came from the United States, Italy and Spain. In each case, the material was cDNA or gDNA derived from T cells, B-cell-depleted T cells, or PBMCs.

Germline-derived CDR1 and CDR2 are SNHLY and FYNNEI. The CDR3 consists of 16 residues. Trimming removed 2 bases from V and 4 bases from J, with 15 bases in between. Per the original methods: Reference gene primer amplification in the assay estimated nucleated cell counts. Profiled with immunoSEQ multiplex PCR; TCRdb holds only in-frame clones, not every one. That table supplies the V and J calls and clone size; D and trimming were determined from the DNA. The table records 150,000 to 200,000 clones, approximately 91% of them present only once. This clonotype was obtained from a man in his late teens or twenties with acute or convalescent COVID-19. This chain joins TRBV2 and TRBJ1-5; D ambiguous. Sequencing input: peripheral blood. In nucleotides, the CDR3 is TGTGCCAGCAGTGAACAAGGGTCGGGGATTAATCAGCCCCAGCATTTT. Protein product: CASSEQGSGINQPQHF. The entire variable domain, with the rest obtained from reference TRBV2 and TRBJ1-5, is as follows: EPEVTQTPSHQVTQMGQEVILRCVPISNHLYFYWYRQILGQKVEFLVSFYNNEISEKSEIFDDQFSVERPDGSNFTLKIRSTKLEDSAMYFCASSEQGSGINQPQHFGDGTRLSIL.